This passage covers 25 T cell receptor beta chains from one sample sequenced in a study of T cell changes during pregnancy in multiple sclerosis. Assay used: immunoSEQ multiplex PCR; TCRdb lists only in-frame clones, some missing. The table shows about 110,000 clones, with around 90% occurring only once. The sample consisted of peripheral blood, taken after pregnancy. The receptors were gathered from a female donor with multiple sclerosis, enrolled in a pregnancy study.

V usage is TRBV19 and J usage is TRBJ2-3; TRBD2 agrees at 8 bases. Trimming removed 1 base from V and 2 bases from J; junction bases left unmatched: 5. This CDR3 contains 16 residues. The germline V gene encodes CDR1 LNHDA and CDR2 SQIVND (reference sequence). In nucleotides, the CDR3 is TGTGCCAGTAGTATAGCCCTAGCGGGTAACACAGATACGCAGTATTTT. It is translated as CASSIALAGNTDTQYF.

This chain connects TRBV5-1 to TRBJ2-5, with D maybe TRBD2 (5 bases). CDR3 size: 13 residues. Trimming left V 10 bases short and J 5 bases short, with 18 bases between. CDR1 and CDR2 from the germline V gene are SGHRS and YFSETQ. CDR3 nucleotides: TGCGCCTCCGCAGGCTCCACGGGGGAGACCCAGTACTTC. This gives the protein CASAGSTGETQYF. Using reference TRBV5-1 and TRBJ2-5 for the parts outside the CDR3, the full variable domain is KAGVTQTPRYLIKTRGQQVTLSCSPISGHRSVSWYQQTPGQGLQFLFEYFSETQRNKGNFPGRFSGRQFSNSRSEMNVSTLELGDSALYLCASAGSTGETQYFGPGTRLLVL.

The rearrangement links TRBV5-1 to TRBJ2-5, with 9 bases lining up with TRBD2. V was clipped by 5 bases and J by 4 bases; unmatched bases: 6. Germline values: CDR1 SGHRS, CDR2 YFSETQ. This CDR3 is 14 amino acids long. The CDR3 region has the DNA TGCGCCAGCAGTGCGGGAGGGCCAGGAGAGACCCAGTACTTC. Translation: CASSAGGPGETQYF. The entire variable domain, with the rest obtained from reference TRBV5-1 and TRBJ2-5, is as follows: KAGVTQTPRYLIKTRGQQVTLSCSPISGHRSVSWYQQTPGQGLQFLFEYFSETQRNKGNFPGRFSGRQFSNSRSEMNVSTLELGDSALYLCASSAGGPGETQYFGPGTRLLVL.

This chain links TRBV6-5 with TRBJ2-7; D gene ambiguous. Germline CDR1 is MNHEY and CDR2 is SVGAGI. This CDR3 is built from 15 residues. V lost 5 bases, J lost 5 bases, and 19 bases lay in between. The CDR3 DNA is TGTGCCAGCAGTGCCTTAGCTACTGGAAGGAACGAGCAGTACTTC. The encoded protein is CASSALATGRNEQYF.

The CDR3 DNA sequence: TGTGCCAGTAGCCTATCCCCGCCCAGCACAGATACGCAGTATTTT. It codes for CASSLSPPSTDTQYF. The chain links TRBV9 to TRBJ2-3; D unclear. The germline V gene has CDR1 SGDLS and CDR2 YYNGEE. This CDR3 spans 15 amino acids. Between the trimmed V and J ends, which lost 8 bases and 0 bases, there was a span of 16 bases. Based on the CDR3 plus reference TRBV9 and TRBJ2-3, the full variable domain is DSGVTQTPKHLITATGQRVTLRCSPRSGDLSVYWYQQSLDQGLQFLIQYYNGEERAKGNILERFSAQQFPDLHSELNLSSLELGDSALYFCASSLSPPSTDTQYFGPGTRLTVL.

This clone has a single count. The chain is built from TRBV2 and TRBJ2-7; possible D gene TRBD1, 6 bases. Looked up from germline, CDR1 is SNHLY and CDR2 is FYNNEI. V lost 8 bases and J 10 bases, leaving 18 bases between the germline ends. The CDR3 loop spans 12 amino acids. CDR3 protein: CASLGAEGSQYF. The CDR3 coding sequence is TGTGCCAGCTTGGGGGCCGAGGGGTCCCAGTACTTC.

The chain is built from TRBV14 and TRBJ1-2; TRBD1 matches at 9 bases. Trimming removed 5 bases from V and 4 bases from J; junction bases left unmatched: 5. The CDR3 contains 14 residues. Germline V gene lookup returns CDR1 SGHDN and CDR2 FVKESK. CDR3 nucleotides: TGTGCCAGCAGCTCGGGACAGGGCGCCTATGGCTACACCTTC. Amino acids: CASSSGQGAYGYTF.

The chain carries TRBV30 and TRBJ2-7; TRBD1 might be the D (6 bases). V lost 1 base to trimming and J lost 1 base, with 14 bases between them. The CDR3 spans 15 residues. Germline V gives CDR1 GTSNPN, CDR2 SVGIG (reference sequence). The CDR3 loop is CAWSGYMDSSYEQYF. CDR3 nucleotide sequence: TGTGCCTGGAGTGGATACATGGACAGTTCCTACGAGCAGTACTTC.

The chain has TRBV11-2 and TRBJ2-3, with 7 nucleotides matching TRBD2. Looked up from germline, CDR1 is SGHAT and CDR2 is FQNNGV. Unmatched junction bases numbered 8, after V lost 3 bases and J lost 2 bases. The CDR3 is 16 residues long. The CDR3 loop reads CASSFGGSDYTDTQYF. The CDR3 region has the DNA TGTGCCAGCAGCTTCGGCGGGAGCGACTACACAGATACGCAGTATTTT.

The chain couples TRBV27 to TRBJ2-2, with 7 bases matching TRBD2. The CDR3 loop spans 16 amino acids. Per germline, CDR1 MNHEY and CDR2 SMNVEV (reference sequence). The V gene end was trimmed by 0 bases and the J gene end by 3 bases; junction bases not matched to a gene: 4. CDR3 residues: CASSLSAGAYTGELFF. CDR3 bases: TGTGCCAGCAGTTTATCCGCGGGAGCTTACACCGGGGAGCTGTTTTTT.

The CDR3 loop reads CASSLIQGAPGNQPQHF. CDR3 coding DNA: TGTGCCAGCAGTTTGATACAGGGGGCGCCGGGCAATCAGCCCCAGCATTTT. V usage is TRBV28 and J usage is TRBJ1-5; 9 bases line up with TRBD1. V was pared by 3 bases and J by 2 bases, with 8 bases of the junction left unmatched. The germline gives CDR1 MDHEN, CDR2 SYDVKM. This CDR3 is 17 amino acids long.

The chain employs TRBV5-1 and TRBJ2-2; tentative D call: TRBD1 (5 bases). V lost 7 bases and J 5 bases, leaving 15 bases between the germline ends. CDR3 length: 14 residues. Germline CDR1 is SGHRS and CDR2 is YFSETQ. In nucleotides, the CDR3 is TGCGCCAGCCTCCTAGGGGTAGATACCGGGGAGCTGTTTTTT. It specifies CASLLGVDTGELFF.

The rearrangement uses TRBV18 and TRBJ2-7; no definite D call. CDR1 is KGHSH, CDR2 LQKENI, per germline. There are 13 residues in the CDR3. The germline V and J ends were trimmed by 3 bases and 4 bases, with 10 bases remaining between them. CDR3 in DNA: TGTGCCAGCTCACCGAGGAGTGGTTACGAGCAGTACTTC. Protein: CASSPRSGYEQYF. Filled out from reference TRBV18 and TRBJ2-7, the complete variable domain reads NAGVMQNPRHLVRRRGQEARLRCSPMKGHSHVYWYRQLPEEGLKFMVYLQKENIIDESGMPKERFSAEFPKEGPSILRIQQVVRGDSAAYFCASSPRSGYEQYFGPGTRLTVT.

The rearrangement uses TRBV30 and TRBJ2-1, with D tentatively TRBD2 (5 bases). The germline gives CDR1 GTSNPN, CDR2 SVGIG (reference sequence). Trimming took off 1 base at V and 7 bases at J, with 20 bases between the two ends. The CDR3 loop spans 16 amino acids. DNA for the CDR3: TGTGCCTGGAGTGACGCGGGCTTGGACGGATTGAATGAGCAGTTCTTC. Translating it yields CAWSDAGLDGLNEQFF.

The chain is built from TRBV29-1 and TRBJ2-1, with D perhaps TRBD2 (6 bases). The CDR3 has 13 residues. The V and J ends lost 3 bases and 6 bases respectively, with 12 bases between them. Germline lookup yields CDR1 SQVTM and CDR2 ANQGSEA. The CDR3 region has the DNA TGCAGCGTTGATATGGCGGGAAGCAATGAGCAGTTCTTC. It is translated as CSVDMAGSNEQFF.

This rearrangement joins TRBV19 to TRBJ1-6; 10 nucleotides agree with TRBD1. V lost 1 base to trimming and J lost 11 bases; unmatched junction nucleotides: 11. The germline gives CDR1 LNHDA, CDR2 SQIVND (reference sequence). This CDR3 is 17 amino acids long. The CDR3 sequence: CASSIGPGTGARAPLHF. DNA of the CDR3: TGTGCCAGTAGTATAGGACCCGGGACAGGGGCGAGGGCACCCCTCCACTTT.

This chain links TRBV10-3 with TRBJ2-1; 8 bases line up with TRBD1. With 11 bases clipped from V and 6 bases from J, the junction kept 9 bases outside the gene matches. The CDR3 runs to 13 residues. Germline V gives CDR1 ENHRY, CDR2 SYGVKD. The CDR3 DNA is TGTGCCGCCTCGGACAGGGTCCTCAATGAGCAGTTCTTC. This codes for CAASDRVLNEQFF.

This clone was seen a single time. The chain links TRBV6-5 to TRBJ2-1; tentative D call: TRBD2 (5 bases). From germline, CDR1 is MNHEY and CDR2 SVGAGI. CDR3 size: 15 residues. The V end was cut by 4 bases, the J end by 15 bases, with 25 bases between. CDR3: CASSSPGLAPRGRFF. CDR3 DNA sequence: TGTGCCAGCAGTTCCCCCGGACTCGCCCCTCGAGGCCGGTTCTTC.

The chain carries TRBV5-4 and TRBJ2-1; possibly TRBD1 for D (5 bases). Germline V gives CDR1 SGHNT, CDR2 YYREEE (reference sequence). The CDR3 is made up of 13 amino acids. The V gene lost 1 base and the J gene lost 8 bases, with 10 bases spanning the gap. The CDR3 DNA reads as TGTGCCAGCAGCTTGAATCAGGGCCATGAGCAGTTCTTC. This sequence encodes CASSLNQGHEQFF.

The chain carries TRBV2 and TRBJ1-5; D is undetermined. CDR1 and CDR2 from the germline V gene are SNHLY and FYNNEI. The CDR3 is 13 residues long. Trimming cost V 6 bases and J 4 bases, with 10 bases left between them. CDR3 DNA: TGTGCCAGCAGGATCGGCGGAAATCAGCCCCAGCATTTT. Translation: CASRIGGNQPQHF.

The rearrangement links TRBV6-1 to TRBJ2-7; D might be TRBD1 (6 bases). V lost 10 bases to trimming and J lost 2 bases, with 18 bases between them. In germline, CDR1 is MNHNS, CDR2 SASEGT. This CDR3 has 14 amino acids. CDR3 nucleotides: TGTGCCACACACGACAGGCCCCAGACCTACGAGCAGTACTTC. Protein: CATHDRPQTYEQYF.

The gene calls are TRBV2 and TRBJ1-5; perhaps TRBD1 as D (5 bases). CDR3 length: 12 amino acids. Germline CDR1 reads SNHLY; CDR2 reads FYNNEI. Trimming removed 1 base at V and 9 bases at J, with 7 bases between. For the CDR3, the DNA is TGTGCCAGCAGTGAAGAAAGGGGGCCCCAGCATTTT. The encoded protein is CASSEERGPQHF.

J is TRBJ1-6 and V is TRBV6-6, with a weak D call TRBD1 (5 bases). V dropped 2 bases and J dropped 7 bases, with 12 bases sitting between them. This CDR3 contains 15 residues. The germline CDR1 and CDR2 sequences are MNHNY and SVGAGI (reference sequence). CDR3 in DNA: TGTGCCAGCAGTTACGGCAGGGTAGACAATTCACCCCTCCACTTT. This sequence encodes CASSYGRVDNSPLHF.

The chain carries TRBV4-1 and TRBJ2-2; TRBD2 matches 9 bases. Per the germline V gene, CDR1 is MGHRA and CDR2 is YSYEKL. With V trimmed by 2 bases and J by 5 bases, 15 bases remained unmatched. The CDR3 totals 19 residues. DNA for the CDR3: TGCGCCAGCAGCCAATATAGATTAGCGGGGGCCGAATTGACCGGGGAGCTGTTTTTT. Amino acids: CASSQYRLAGAELTGELFF.

The chain is built from TRBV5-8 and TRBJ1-2; TRBD1 agrees at 7 bases. The length of the CDR3 is 15 residues. Germline CDR1 reads SGHTS; CDR2 reads YDEGEE. V gave up 0 bases and J gave up 6 bases; unmatched junction bases: 8. The CDR3 loop is CASSLETGTRNGYTF. The CDR3 region has the DNA TGTGCCAGCAGCTTGGAGACAGGGACAAGGAATGGCTACACCTTC.